This entry lists 30 T cell receptor beta chains sequenced from one sample in a study of blood T cell repertoires in COVID-19. TCRdb keeps only in-frame clones here, not all; method: immunoSEQ multiplex PCR. The sample includes 35,000 to 50,000 clones, roughly four fifths of them seen just once. The specimen was peripheral blood. Receptor source: a human donor with acute or convalescent COVID-19. The donor label of this sample is uncertain.

This clone was seen a handful of times. The chain joins TRBV27 to TRBJ2-1; TRBD2 agrees at 12 bases. This CDR3 is 21 amino acids long. After removal of 5 bases from V and 2 bases from J, the junction contained 19 bases not matched to a gene. In germline, CDR1 is MNHEY, CDR2 SMNVEV (reference sequence). The CDR3 DNA follows: TGTGCCAGCAGTCCTCGGGCCACTAGCGGGAGGCGACTCGGGCCCTACAATGAGCAGTTCTTC. Translated, it gives CASSPRATSGRRLGPYNEQFF.

The table lists this clone with a few counts. The chain has TRBV5-1 and TRBJ2-7; possibly TRBD1 or TRBD2 for D (6 bases each). Looked up from germline, CDR1 is SGHRS and CDR2 is YFSETQ. Trimming removed 4 bases from V and 2 bases from J, with 16 bases in between. The CDR3 is 15 residues long. The CDR3 sequence is CASSLGGATTYEQYF. CDR3 bases: TGCGCCAGCAGCCTGGGGGGCGCAACAACCTACGAGCAGTACTTC.

V is TRBV7-6 and J is TRBJ1-4, with D perhaps matching TRBD1 (6 bases). Per the germline V gene, CDR1 is SGHVS and CDR2 is FNYEAQ. The CDR3 has 15 residues. Trimming pared 1 base from V and 5 bases from J, leaving 11 bases between. CDR3 sequence reads: CASSLGQAPNEKLFF. The CDR3 DNA reads as TGTGCCAGCAGCTTAGGACAGGCGCCGAATGAAAAACTGTTTTTT. The full variable domain, completed using reference TRBV7-6 and TRBJ1-4, is GAGVSQSPRYKVTKRGQDVALRCDPISGHVSLYWYRQALGQGPEFLTYFNYEAQQDKSGLPNDRFSAERPEGSISTLTIQRTEQRDSAMYRCASSLGQAPNEKLFFGSGTQLSVL.

This clone has more than one count but fewer than ten. This chain joins TRBV2 and TRBJ2-5, with D possibly being TRBD2 (5 bases). Looked up from germline, CDR1 is SNHLY and CDR2 is FYNNEI. The ends were cut back, 3 bases at V and 2 bases at J, with 10 bases in the middle. This CDR3 is built from 14 residues. The CDR3 DNA reads TGTGCCAGCAGTGATCCGGGGAAACAAGAGACCCAGTACTTC. Translated, it gives CASSDPGKQETQYF.

The chain joins TRBV6-2 or TRBV6-3 to TRBJ2-3; possibly TRBD1 for D (8 bases). The CDR3 totals 19 residues. V lost 0 bases to trimming and J lost 2 bases, with 21 bases between them. Per germline, CDR1 MNHEY and CDR2 SVGEGT. This CDR3 is CASSYSTGAGVDLTDTQYF. The CDR3 DNA follows: TGTGCCAGCAGTTACTCGACAGGGGCGGGGGTCGACCTCACAGATACGCAGTATTTT.

CDR3 sequence (DNA): TGCGCCAGCAGCCCCCCGGGACAGGGGATACGTAGTGGCGCAGATACGCAGTATTTT. Translation gives CASSPPGQGIRSGADTQYF. The chain has TRBV5-1 and TRBJ2-3; 10 positions agree with TRBD1. V was clipped by 4 bases and J by 4 bases; unmatched bases: 18. The CDR3 length is 19 residues. The germline V gene encodes CDR1 SGHRS and CDR2 YFSETQ.

This rearrangement joins TRBV7-9 to TRBJ2-6; 7 nucleotides match TRBD1. V trimming: 6 bases; J trimming: 0 bases; junction bases outside the gene matches: 11. This CDR3 has 18 amino acids. Germline V CDR1 and CDR2: SEHNR, FQNEAQ (reference sequence). The CDR3 nucleotides read TGTGCCAGCAGACCAAGGGACAGCGGAGTCTCTGGGGCCAACGTCCTGACTTTC. Its translation is CASRPRDSGVSGANVLTF.

The chain recombines TRBV28 with TRBJ1-4; 7 nucleotides line up with TRBD1. The CDR3 sequence is 13 residues long. Germline V gives CDR1 MDHEN, CDR2 SYDVKM. Trimming at V came to 7 bases and at J to 12 bases, leaving 11 bases not matched to a gene. The CDR3 nucleotides are TGTGCCAGCACGTTAGGGGGCAGGGTAGAACTGTTTTTT. This gives the protein CASTLGGRVELFF.

The V gene is TRBV6-5, the J gene TRBJ2-2; TRBD2 matches at 13 bases. V trimming: 4 bases; J trimming: 8 bases; junction bases outside the gene matches: 1. The CDR3 has 14 amino acids. In germline, CDR1 is MNHEY, CDR2 SVGAGI. CDR3 in DNA: TGTGCCAGCAGTTCGGGACTAGCGGGGGGGGAGCTGTTTTTT. It translates to CASSSGLAGGELFF.

This clone has just a few counts. The gene calls are TRBV7-3 and TRBJ2-7; D is unclear. Trimming took 2 bases from V and 0 from J, leaving 11 bases between them. CDR1 is SGHTA, CDR2 FQGTGA, per germline. The CDR3 loop spans 15 amino acids. The CDR3 spells CASSLGLGSSYEQYF. CDR3 DNA: TGTGCCAGCAGCTTAGGGCTTGGCAGCTCCTACGAGCAGTACTTC.

The rearrangement uses TRBV5-1 and TRBJ2-2, with D perhaps matching TRBD1 (6 bases). V lost 4 bases, J lost 1 base, and 14 bases lay in between. Per germline, CDR1 SGHRS and CDR2 YFSETQ. This CDR3 contains 16 residues. For the CDR3, the DNA is TGCGCCAGCAGCCAAAGACAGGTAGAGAACACCGGGGAGCTGTTTTTT. Amino acid sequence: CASSQRQVENTGELFF.

The chain couples TRBV5-6 to TRBJ2-4; the D gene is possibly TRBD1 (6 bases). Germline lookup yields CDR1 SGHDT and CDR2 YYEEEE. CDR3 length: 13 amino acids. Trimming took off 4 bases at V and 9 bases at J, with 14 bases between the two ends. Here the CDR3 DNA reads TGTGCCAGCAGCCAGGAACAGGGAAGCATTCAGTACTTC. Encoded protein: CASSQEQGSIQYF.

This sequence joins TRBV4-1 and TRBJ2-3, with TRBD2 matching 11 bases. From germline, CDR1 is MGHRA and CDR2 YSYEKL. This CDR3 spans 15 amino acids. Unmatched junction bases numbered 12, after V lost 6 bases and J lost 10 bases. CDR3 DNA: TGCGCCAGCAGGACTAGGCTAGCGGGGGGATCTGCGCAGTATTTT. Protein sequence: CASRTRLAGGSAQYF.

This clone appeared once. This chain uses TRBV10-3 with TRBJ2-1; 10 bases align to TRBD2. V was pared by 8 bases and J by 1 base, with 11 bases of the junction left unmatched. CDR1 ENHRY and CDR2 SYGVKD come from the germline V gene. The length of the CDR3 is 17 residues. CDR3 DNA sequence: TGTGCCATCGGTGGCCTAGCGGGAGTTAGTTCCTACAATGAGCAGTTCTTC. This codes for CAIGGLAGVSSYNEQFF.

This clone has only one observation. The genes are TRBV7-8 and TRBJ1-2, with a tentative D call TRBD1 (6 bases). CDR3 length equals 14 residues. Germline CDR1 SGHVS, CDR2 FQNEAQ. The ends were cut back, 2 bases at V and 2 bases at J, with 9 bases in the middle. Here the CDR3 DNA reads TGTGCCAGCAGCTTATCTGGGGGCAACTATGGCTACACCTTC. It is translated as CASSLSGGNYGYTF. The variable domain in full, completed from reference TRBV7-8 and TRBJ1-2, reads GAGVSQSPRYKVAKRGQDVALRCDPISGHVSLFWYQQALGQGPEFLTYFQNEAQLDKSGLPSDRFFAERPEGSVSTLKIQRTQQEDSAVYLCASSLSGGNYGYTFGSGTRLTVV.

The rearrangement links TRBV6-1 to TRBJ2-1; D gene ambiguous. The V gene lost 0 bases and the J gene lost 10 bases, with 10 bases spanning the gap. Looked up from germline, CDR1 is MNHNS and CDR2 is SASEGT. CDR3 length equals 13 residues. CDR3 nucleotides: TGTGCCAGCAGTGAAGCTCTGATAGTGGAGCAGTTCTTC. It translates to CASSEALIVEQFF.

V usage is TRBV23-1 and J usage is TRBJ2-7; 7 bases align to TRBD1. TRBV23-1 is known as an ORF, though its function is uncertain. The CDR3 contains 14 residues. V was pared by 4 bases and J by 8 bases, with 11 bases of the junction left unmatched. CDR3 nucleotides: TGCGCCAGCAGTCCTGGACAGGAAGGCTCGCAGCAGTACTTC. Amino acid sequence: CASSPGQEGSQQYF.

The genes are TRBV6-2 or TRBV6-3 and TRBJ2-2; perhaps TRBD1 as D (5 bases). This CDR3 is 17 amino acids long. Germline CDR1 is MNHEY and CDR2 is SVGEGT. The V end was cut by 3 bases, the J end by 1 base, with 15 bases between. The CDR3 spells CASSYTQGRLNTGELFF. The DNA of the CDR3 is TGTGCCAGCAGTTATACGCAGGGCAGGCTGAACACCGGGGAGCTGTTTTTT.

The chain carries TRBV11-2 and TRBJ2-3; 13 bases align to TRBD2. Germline V gene sequence: CDR1 SGHAT, CDR2 FQNNGV. CDR3 length: 16 residues. Trimming cost V 5 bases and J 5 bases; bases outside gene matches: 7. The CDR3 region has the DNA TGTGCCAGCAGCACCACTAGCGGGGGGGCCGGAGATACGCAGTATTTT. This gives the protein CASSTTSGGAGDTQYF.

The gene calls are TRBV14 and TRBJ2-5; D uncertain. V was cut by 1 base and J by 2 bases, with 8 bases left in between. The CDR3 is made up of 14 amino acids. The germline CDR1 and CDR2 sequences are SGHDN and FVKESK. Here the CDR3 DNA reads TGTGCCAGCAGCCAAGTAGTCCGGCAAGAGACCCAGTACTTC. It codes for CASSQVVRQETQYF.

CDR3 nucleotide sequence: TGCAGCGGACGACAGGCCGCAGATACGCAGTATTTT. This gives the protein CSGRQAADTQYF. This chain links TRBV29-1 with TRBJ2-3, with a possible D match to TRBD1 (6 bases). The CDR3 spans 12 residues. V was trimmed by 7 bases and J by 4 bases, leaving 12 bases between them. Germline V gene data show CDR1 as SQVTM and CDR2 as ANQGSEA.

This clone was seen only once. The chain recombines TRBV5-1 with TRBJ1-3, with D tentatively TRBD1 (6 bases). The CDR3 runs to 14 residues. With 3 bases removed from V and 1 base from J, the gap between germline ends came to 8 bases. Germline CDR1 reads SGHRS; CDR2 reads YFSETQ. The CDR3 nucleotides are TGCGCCAGCAGCTCCCAGGGGTCTGGAAACACCATATATTTT. This gives the protein CASSSQGSGNTIYF.

This clone was picked up a small number of times. This sequence joins TRBV19 and TRBJ2-1; 8 nucleotides agree with TRBD2. The J segment lost 8 bases and the V segment lost 3 bases, leaving 12 bases of the junction unmatched. The CDR3 has 16 residues. Looked up from germline, CDR1 is LNHDA and CDR2 is SQIVND (reference sequence). The CDR3 loop is CASSIGLATRQDEQFF. Here the CDR3 DNA reads TGTGCCAGTAGTATTGGACTAGCCACACGGCAGGATGAGCAGTTCTTC.

The V and J genes are TRBV7-2 and TRBJ1-2; TRBD1 matches 10 bases. Per germline, CDR1 SGHTA and CDR2 FQGNSA. The CDR3 has 16 residues. With V trimmed by 1 base and J by 5 bases, 7 bases remained unmatched. CDR3 loop: CASSLGGQGSRYGYTF. The CDR3, as DNA: TGTGCCAGCAGCTTAGGGGGACAGGGGTCTCGGTATGGCTACACCTTC. Drawing the rest from reference TRBV7-2 and TRBJ1-2, the complete variable domain is GAGVSQSPSNKVTEKGKDVELRCDPISGHTALYWYRQSLGQGLEFLIYFQGNSAPDKSGLPSDRFSAERTGGSVSTLTIQRTQQEDSAVYLCASSLGGQGSRYGYTFGSGTRLTVV.

V usage is TRBV4-2 and J usage is TRBJ2-3; no clear D gene. The CDR3 is made up of 16 amino acids. Germline V gene lookup returns CDR1 LGHNA and CDR2 YNFKEQ. V shed 0 bases and J shed 1 base, with 11 bases lying between them. DNA of the CDR3: TGTGCCAGCAGCCAAGATGGCGGTGCCCGCACAGATACGCAGTATTTT. Translated: CASSQDGGARTDTQYF.

The V gene is TRBV7-2, the J gene TRBJ2-3; D ambiguous. In germline, CDR1 is SGHTA, CDR2 FQGNSA. V lost 2 bases and J lost 2, with 20 bases in between. The CDR3 runs 18 residues. The CDR3: CASSLLDPAVHPTDTQYF. The CDR3 bases are TGTGCCAGCAGCTTACTAGATCCGGCAGTTCACCCCACAGATACGCAGTATTTT.

This chain connects TRBV29-1 to TRBJ1-2; D gene uncertain. V lost 6 bases and J lost 1, with 12 bases in between. The germline V gene encodes CDR1 SQVTM and CDR2 ANQGSEA. CDR3 length equals 13 residues. CDR3 nucleotides: TGCAGCGTCGCTGAAACTCTTAACTATGGCTACACCTTC. Protein product: CSVAETLNYGYTF. Using reference TRBV29-1 and TRBJ1-2 for the parts outside the CDR3, the full variable domain is SAVISQKPSRDICQRGTSLTIQCQVDSQVTMMFWYRQQPGQSLTLIATANQGSEATYESGFVIDKFPISRPNLTFSTLTVSNMSPEDSSIYLCSVAETLNYGYTFGSGTRLTVV.

This chain joins TRBV7-3 and TRBJ2-3; weak D call: TRBD2 (5 bases). The CDR3 covers 17 residues. V was clipped by 1 base and J by 1 base, with 15 bases between them. Germline V CDR1 and CDR2: SGHTA, FQGTGA. The CDR3: CASSLRAAGSRTDTQYF. As DNA, the CDR3 is TGTGCCAGCAGCTTAAGAGCGGCGGGTTCCCGCACAGATACGCAGTATTTT.

The chain recombines TRBV6-5 with TRBJ2-5; TRBD2 agrees at 8 bases. Trimming removed 6 bases from V and 5 bases from J; junction bases left unmatched: 8. This CDR3 region has 14 residues. Germline assignment: CDR1 MNHEY and CDR2 SVGAGI. The CDR3 is CASRGRTSSETQYF. CDR3 bases: TGTGCCAGCAGGGGTAGGACTAGCTCTGAGACCCAGTACTTC.

This chain uses TRBV23-1 with TRBJ1-2; 10 nucleotides match TRBD1. TRBV23-1 is placed among ORFs of uncertain function. The CDR3 has 16 residues. Unmatched junction bases numbered 8, after V lost 3 bases and J lost 4 bases. The CDR3 is CASSQPDRGRLYGYTF. Here the CDR3 DNA reads TGCGCCAGCAGTCAGCCCGACAGGGGGCGACTCTATGGCTACACCTTC.